The next 25 T cell receptor beta chains were all read from a single sample in a study of CD8 T cells in Susac syndrome. cDNA came from 0.5 to 1 ug RNA primed by random hexamers. TCRdb passed the immunoSEQ multiplex PCR reads through MiXCR, listing each CDR3 protein once. Among some 48,000 distinct CDR3 sequences listed, around 93% were seen once. Sequenced sample: CD8+ T cells from PBMCs. These receptors were taken from a human donor in good health.

The gene calls are TRBV7-9 and TRBJ1-1, with D uncertain. This CDR3 is 17 amino acids long. Germline V lookup: CDR1 SEHNR, CDR2 FQNEAQ (reference sequence). The V end lost 1 base, the J end lost 5 bases, and 20 bases lay between the germline ends. CDR3 region: CASSLVAFSSKGTEAFF. The CDR3 coding sequence is TGTGCCAGCAGCTTAGTTGCTTTCTCTAGCAAGGGAACTGAAGCTTTCTTT.

The gene calls are TRBV6-4 and TRBJ2-1, with D maybe TRBD2 (6 bases). V dropped 0 bases and J dropped 2 bases, with 11 bases sitting between them. Germline V gene lookup returns CDR1 MRHNA and CDR2 SNTAGT. CDR3 length equals 16 residues. CDR3 region: CASSDSPAGTYNEQFF. CDR3 nucleotide sequence: TGTGCCAGCAGTGACTCCCCAGCGGGCACCTACAATGAGCAGTTCTTC.

The V call is TRBV25-1, the J call TRBJ1-1; 7 positions match TRBD1. CDR3 length equals 13 residues. Germline V gene data show CDR1 as MGHDK and CDR2 as SYGVNS. The CDR3 loop reads CDPGGQGGTEAFF. The CDR3, as DNA: TGTGACCCGGGAGGGCAGGGGGGCACTGAAGCTTTCTTT.

The chain couples TRBV12-5 to TRBJ2-2; D remains unclear. This CDR3 contains 15 residues. The germline V gene has CDR1 LGHNT and CDR2 FRNRAP. V gave up 1 base and J gave up 1 base, with 7 bases separating them. CDR3 coding DNA: TGTGCTAGTGGTTTGGCCGAATTGAACACCGGGGAGCTGTTTTTT. As protein: CASGLAELNTGELFF.

The rearrangement links TRBV29-1 to TRBJ2-1, with D unresolved. Trimming stripped 0 bases from V and 10 bases from J, with 13 bases between. The germline V gene has CDR1 SQVTM and CDR2 ANQGSEA. The CDR3 contains 13 residues. Here the CDR3 DNA reads TGCAGCGTTGAAGAAATCGCCTCGTCCGAGCAGTTCTTC. This sequence encodes CSVEEIASSEQFF.

This chain joins TRBV7-9 and TRBJ2-7, with D perhaps TRBD2 (5 bases). Germline loops: CDR1 SEHNR, CDR2 FQNEAQ (reference sequence). Trimming removed 1 base at V and 6 bases at J, with 7 bases between. The CDR3 sequence is 12 residues long. CDR3 sequence: CASSLGSAEQYF. CDR3 DNA: TGTGCCAGCAGCTTAGGTAGCGCCGAGCAGTACTTC.

The chain joins TRBV7-9 to TRBJ2-1, with D hard to call. The germline gives CDR1 SEHNR, CDR2 FQNEAQ (reference sequence). Trimming removed 4 bases from V and 8 bases from J, with 15 bases in between. The CDR3 length is 14 residues. The CDR3 DNA reads TGTGCCAGCAGCTCCTCGTCCCGGTGGGATGAGCAGTTCTTC. It is translated as CASSSSSRWDEQFF.

V and J are TRBV7-9 and TRBJ2-3; D remains ambiguous. Germline V gene lookup returns CDR1 SEHNR and CDR2 FQNEAQ (reference sequence). The CDR3 covers 14 residues. Trimming cost V 7 bases and J 0 bases, with 11 bases left between them. The chain's CDR3 is CASNSGYSTDTQYF. DNA of the CDR3: TGTGCCAGCAACTCGGGTTATAGCACAGATACGCAGTATTTT.

The chain has TRBV4-1 and TRBJ1-5, with D tentatively TRBD1 (5 bases). In germline, CDR1 is MGHRA, CDR2 YSYEKL. The V end was cut by 1 base, the J end by 5 bases, with 12 bases between. This CDR3 comprises 15 residues. The CDR3 sequence is CASSQGDLRYQPQHF. DNA for the CDR3: TGCGCCAGCAGCCAAGGGGACTTAAGATATCAGCCCCAGCATTTT.

The chain carries TRBV13 and TRBJ2-1; D is undetermined. V was clipped by 0 bases and J by 8 bases, with 14 bases between them. The CDR3 totals 15 residues. The germline CDR1 and CDR2 sequences are PRHDT and FYEKMQ (reference sequence). The CDR3 loop is CASSLGLYGWDEQFF. DNA of the CDR3: TGTGCCAGCAGCTTAGGATTATACGGCTGGGATGAGCAGTTCTTC.

The chain combines TRBV27 with TRBJ2-6; 12 bases map to TRBD2. The trim removed 4 bases at V and 0 bases at J, leaving 7 bases unmatched. This CDR3 region has 19 residues. The germline CDR1 and CDR2 sequences are MNHEY and SMNVEV (reference sequence). CDR3 protein: CASSSRLAGASSGANVLTF. CDR3 nucleotide sequence: TGTGCCAGCAGTTCCCGACTAGCGGGAGCTAGCTCTGGGGCCAACGTCCTGACTTTC.

V is TRBV7-2 and J is TRBJ2-5, with D perhaps matching TRBD1 (5 bases). The CDR3 loop spans 14 amino acids. CDR1 and CDR2 from the germline V gene are SGHTA and FQGNSA. V dropped 3 bases and J dropped 2 bases, with 10 bases sitting between them. The CDR3 region is CASSLGLAQETQYF. For the CDR3, the DNA is TGTGCCAGCAGCTTGGGGCTGGCGCAAGAGACCCAGTACTTC.

The CDR3: CASSFGLYEQYF. CDR3 DNA: TGTGCCAGCAGCTTCGGGCTATACGAGCAGTACTTC. The rearrangement uses TRBV5-6 and TRBJ2-7; D not certain. Trimming removed 2 bases at V and 4 bases at J, with 7 bases between. The V gene's germline CDR1 is SGHDT and CDR2 YYEEEE. The length of the CDR3 is 12 residues.

This clonotype was seen once. This chain links TRBV14 with TRBJ2-7, with 7 bases that match TRBD2. The germline gives CDR1 SGHDN, CDR2 FVKESK. The CDR3 has 15 residues. The trim removed 4 bases at V and 0 bases at J, leaving 6 bases unmatched. In DNA form, the CDR3 reads TGTGCCAGCAGCCGAAGCGGGGCCCTCTCCTACGAGCAGTACTTC. It encodes CASSRSGALSYEQYF.

The rearrangement uses TRBV19 and TRBJ1-4; possible D gene TRBD1, 6 bases. Germline V lookup: CDR1 LNHDA, CDR2 SQIVND (reference sequence). Trimming removed 5 bases from V and 0 bases from J, with 10 bases in between. This CDR3 comprises 15 residues. CDR3 sequence: CASSPRQATNEKLFF. The CDR3 region has the DNA TGTGCCAGTAGTCCGCGACAGGCAACTAATGAAAAACTGTTTTTT.

The rearrangement joins TRBV5-5 to TRBJ2-1; D may be TRBD1 (6 bases). This CDR3 comprises 17 residues. Trimming pared 0 bases from V and 5 bases from J, leaving 18 bases between. In germline, CDR1 is SGHKS, CDR2 YYEKEE (reference sequence). The CDR3 spells CASSLDARTGLNNEQFF. The CDR3 nucleotides are TGTGCCAGCAGCTTGGACGCGCGTACAGGGTTGAACAATGAGCAGTTCTTC.

V usage is TRBV9 and J usage is TRBJ2-1; the D call may be TRBD1 or TRBD2 (5 bases each). Trimming removed 3 bases from V and 4 bases from J, with 17 bases in between. CDR3 length: 16 amino acids. Per the germline V gene, CDR1 is SGDLS and CDR2 is YYNGEE. DNA of the CDR3: TGTGCCAGCAGCGCTGGGGAGCCAAGGGGATACAATGAGCAGTTCTTC. This encodes CASSAGEPRGYNEQFF. The full variable domain, its missing parts supplied by reference TRBV9 and TRBJ2-1, is DSGVTQTPKHLITATGQRVTLRCSPRSGDLSVYWYQQSLDQGLQFLIQYYNGEERAKGNILERFSAQQFPDLHSELNLSSLELGDSALYFCASSAGEPRGYNEQFFGPGTRLTVL.

The chain couples TRBV20-1 to TRBJ2-7, with D maybe TRBD2 (6 bases). Germline loops: CDR1 DFQATT, CDR2 SNEGSKA (reference sequence). The CDR3 loop spans 15 amino acids. The V end was cut by 3 bases, the J end by 7 bases, with 22 bases between. This chain's CDR3 is CSARGGDFRYEEQYF. Here the CDR3 DNA reads TGCAGTGCTAGGGGCGGGGATTTTCGATACGAGGAGCAGTACTTC.

This chain links TRBV30 with TRBJ2-7; no clear D gene. Germline loops: CDR1 GTSNPN, CDR2 SVGIG (reference sequence). V lost 5 bases to trimming and J lost 6 bases, with 14 bases between them. The CDR3 covers 12 residues. The CDR3 coding sequence is TGTGCCTGGGCCGCCTCGACGGTCGAGCAGTACTTC. It codes for CAWAASTVEQYF.

The J gene is TRBJ2-1, the V gene TRBV4-2; possible D gene TRBD2, 6 bases. Trimming took off 0 bases at V and 2 bases at J, with 14 bases between the two ends. CDR1 LGHNA and CDR2 YNFKEQ come from the germline V gene. The CDR3 is made up of 17 amino acids. The CDR3 region is CASSQDLLGTAYNEQFF. The CDR3 DNA sequence: TGTGCCAGCAGCCAAGATCTACTCGGGACTGCCTACAATGAGCAGTTCTTC.

V gene TRBV6-5 combines with J gene TRBJ2-2; D ambiguous. V was shortened by 0 bases and J by 5 bases, with 4 bases between the two germline ends. Germline-derived CDR1 and CDR2 are MNHEY and SVGAGI. CDR3 length: 13 residues. CDR3 sequence: CASSYSSTGELFF. The DNA of the CDR3 is TGTGCCAGCAGTTACTCGAGTACCGGGGAGCTGTTTTTT.

The chain carries TRBV18 and TRBJ1-3; D call uncertain. CDR3 size: 16 residues. Germline V CDR1 and CDR2: KGHSH, LQKENI. V was pared by 0 bases and J by 2 bases, with 11 bases between. CDR3 in amino acids: CASSPPLGVPGNTIYF. As DNA, the CDR3 is TGTGCCAGCTCACCACCATTGGGCGTACCTGGAAACACCATATATTTT.

The rearrangement joins TRBV5-1 to TRBJ2-7; no firm D call. The V and J ends lost 4 bases and 7 bases respectively, with 12 bases between them. The CDR3 is 12 amino acids. CDR1 and CDR2 (germline): SGHRS, YFSETQ. CDR3 coding DNA: TGCGCCAGCAGCCTAGGTCGTGGGGAGCAGTACTTC. Translated: CASSLGRGEQYF.

The chain carries TRBV30 and TRBJ2-7, with 10 bases fitting TRBD2. After removal of 4 bases from V and 6 bases from J, the junction contained 6 bases not matched to a gene. Germline V gene lookup returns CDR1 GTSNPN and CDR2 SVGIG (reference sequence). The CDR3 is 13 residues long. The CDR3 loop reads CAWNLAGEREQYF. The CDR3 bases are TGTGCCTGGAACCTAGCGGGAGAACGCGAGCAGTACTTC.

The chain links TRBV19 to TRBJ1-2; 8 bases line up with TRBD1. J lost 7 bases, V lost 4 bases, and 5 bases had no gene match. Germline lookup yields CDR1 LNHDA and CDR2 SQIVND (reference sequence). The CDR3 contains 13 residues. The CDR3 region has the DNA TGTGCCAGTAGTACCTCGACAGGGGTTGGCTACACCTTC. It encodes CASSTSTGVGYTF.